The clone carrying this T cell receptor beta chain was counted a few times. Its antigen remains unidentified. The entry originates in a study of radiation and T cells in renal cell carcinoma. About the study: Nephrectomy followed 15 Gy stereotactic body radiation by 4 weeks. Study-level findings and limits: Top tumor clonotypes rose in blood 2 weeks post-radiation, then contracted.

This sample's time point: baseline pretreatment blood. Treatment indicated: 15 Gy SBRT to primary tumor, nephrectomy 4 weeks later. The tumor was a clear cell renal cell carcinoma. The CDR3 is 13 amino acids. V lost 4 bases to trimming and J lost 3 bases; unmatched junction nucleotides: 3. Germline V CDR1 and CDR2: LNHDA, SQIVND (reference sequence). The assay was immunoSEQ multiplex PCR, and TCRdb's table has in-frame clones only and misses some. The sample has 130,000 to 150,000 clones, roughly 84% seen once. Sequences were derived from blood, sampled from a patient whose treatment included radiotherapy and nephrectomy. The V gene is TRBV19, the J gene TRBJ2-7; TRBD1 aligns across 7 bases. This clonotype was sampled from a woman aged 50 to 65 with renal cell carcinoma. As DNA, the CDR3 is TGTGCCAGTAGTACGGACAGGAGCTACGAGCAGTACTTC. This sequence encodes CASSTDRSYEQYF.